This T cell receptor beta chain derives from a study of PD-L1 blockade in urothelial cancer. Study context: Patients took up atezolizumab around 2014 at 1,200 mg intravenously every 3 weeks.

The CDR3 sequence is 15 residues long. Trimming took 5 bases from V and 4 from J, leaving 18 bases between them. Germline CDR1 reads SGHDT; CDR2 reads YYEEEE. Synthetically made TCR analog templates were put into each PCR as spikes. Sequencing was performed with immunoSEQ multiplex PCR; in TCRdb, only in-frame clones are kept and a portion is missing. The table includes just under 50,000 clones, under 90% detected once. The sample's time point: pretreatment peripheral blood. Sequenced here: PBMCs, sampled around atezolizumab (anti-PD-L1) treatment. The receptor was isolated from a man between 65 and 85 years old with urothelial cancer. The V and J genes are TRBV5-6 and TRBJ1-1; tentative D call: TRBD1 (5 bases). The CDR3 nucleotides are TGTGCCAGCAGGGATTGGACGGGGGGAGGCACTGAAGCTTTCTTT. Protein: CASRDWTGGGTEAFF.